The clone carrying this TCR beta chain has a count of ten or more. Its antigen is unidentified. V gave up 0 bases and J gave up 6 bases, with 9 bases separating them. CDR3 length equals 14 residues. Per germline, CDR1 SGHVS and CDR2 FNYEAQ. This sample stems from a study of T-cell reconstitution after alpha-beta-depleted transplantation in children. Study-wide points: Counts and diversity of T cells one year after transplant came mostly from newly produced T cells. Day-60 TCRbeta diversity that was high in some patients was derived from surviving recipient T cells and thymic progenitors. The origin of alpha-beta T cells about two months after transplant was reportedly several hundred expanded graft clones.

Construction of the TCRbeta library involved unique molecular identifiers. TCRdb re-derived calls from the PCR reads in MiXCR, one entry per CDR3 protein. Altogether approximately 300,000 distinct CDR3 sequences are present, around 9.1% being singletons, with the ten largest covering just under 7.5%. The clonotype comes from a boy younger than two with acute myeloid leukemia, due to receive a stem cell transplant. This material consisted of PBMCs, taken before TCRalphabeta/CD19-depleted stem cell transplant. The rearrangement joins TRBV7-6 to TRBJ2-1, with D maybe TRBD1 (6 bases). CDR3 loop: CASSLARGSNEQFF. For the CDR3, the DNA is TGTGCCAGCAGCTTAGCAAGGGGGTCCAATGAGCAGTTCTTC.